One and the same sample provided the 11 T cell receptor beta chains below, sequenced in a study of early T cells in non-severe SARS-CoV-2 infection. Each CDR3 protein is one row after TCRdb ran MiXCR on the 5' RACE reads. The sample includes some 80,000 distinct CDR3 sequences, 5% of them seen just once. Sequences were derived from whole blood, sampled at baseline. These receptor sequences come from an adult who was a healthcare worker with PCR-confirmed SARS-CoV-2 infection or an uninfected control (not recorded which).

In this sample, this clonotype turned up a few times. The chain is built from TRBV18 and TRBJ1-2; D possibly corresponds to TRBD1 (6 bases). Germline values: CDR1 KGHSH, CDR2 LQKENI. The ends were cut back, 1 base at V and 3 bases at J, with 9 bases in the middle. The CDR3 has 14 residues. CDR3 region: CASSPLRTDYGYTF. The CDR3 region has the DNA TGTGCCAGCTCACCACTAAGGACAGACTATGGCTACACCTTC.

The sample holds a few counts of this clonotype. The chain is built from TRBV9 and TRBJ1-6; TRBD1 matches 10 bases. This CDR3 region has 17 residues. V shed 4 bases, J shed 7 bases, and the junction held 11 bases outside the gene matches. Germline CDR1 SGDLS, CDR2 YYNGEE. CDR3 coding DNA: TGTGCCAGCAGCTACGCCGGGACAGGGGTCCTAAATTCACCCCTCCACTTT. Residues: CASSYAGTGVLNSPLHF.

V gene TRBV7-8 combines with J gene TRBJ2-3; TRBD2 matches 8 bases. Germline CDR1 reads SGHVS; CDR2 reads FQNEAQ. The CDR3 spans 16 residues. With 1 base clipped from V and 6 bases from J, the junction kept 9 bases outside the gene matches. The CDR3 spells CASSLVAGPYGDTQYF. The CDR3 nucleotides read TGTGCCAGCAGCTTAGTAGCGGGGCCCTATGGGGATACGCAGTATTTT.

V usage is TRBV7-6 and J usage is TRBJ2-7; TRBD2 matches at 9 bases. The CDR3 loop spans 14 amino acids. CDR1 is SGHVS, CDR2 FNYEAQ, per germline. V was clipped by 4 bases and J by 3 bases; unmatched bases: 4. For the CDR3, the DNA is TGTGCCAGCAGCTCCATAGCGGGGGTCTACGAGCAGTACTTC. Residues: CASSSIAGVYEQYF.

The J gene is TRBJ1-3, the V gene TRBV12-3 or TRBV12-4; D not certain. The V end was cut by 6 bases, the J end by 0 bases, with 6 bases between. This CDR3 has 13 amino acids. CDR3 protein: CASRGYSGNTIYF. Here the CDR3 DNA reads TGTGCCAGCAGGGGATACTCTGGAAACACCATATATTTT.

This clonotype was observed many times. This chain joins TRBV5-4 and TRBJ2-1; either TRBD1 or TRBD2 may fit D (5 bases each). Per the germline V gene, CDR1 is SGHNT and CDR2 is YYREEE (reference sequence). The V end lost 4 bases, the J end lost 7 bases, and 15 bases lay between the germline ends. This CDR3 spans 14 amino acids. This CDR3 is CASSIDPGTNEQFF. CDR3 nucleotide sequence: TGTGCCAGCAGCATTGACCCAGGGACGAATGAGCAGTTCTTC.

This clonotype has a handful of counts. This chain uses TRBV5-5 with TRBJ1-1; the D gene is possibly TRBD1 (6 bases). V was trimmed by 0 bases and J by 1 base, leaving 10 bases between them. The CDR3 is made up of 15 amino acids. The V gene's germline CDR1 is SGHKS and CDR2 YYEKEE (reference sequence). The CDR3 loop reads CASSLVATGNTEAFF. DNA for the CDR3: TGTGCCAGCAGCTTGGTGGCGACAGGGAACACTGAAGCTTTCTTT. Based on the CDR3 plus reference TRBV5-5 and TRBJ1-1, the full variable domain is DAGVTQSPTHLIKTRGQQVTLRCSPISGHKSVSWYQQVLGQGPQFIFQYYEKEERGRGNFPDRFSARQFPNYSSELNVNALLLGDSALYLCASSLVATGNTEAFFGQGTRLTVV.

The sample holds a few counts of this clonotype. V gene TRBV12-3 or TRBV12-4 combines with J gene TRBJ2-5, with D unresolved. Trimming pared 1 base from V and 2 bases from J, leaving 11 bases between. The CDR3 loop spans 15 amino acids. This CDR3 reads CASSLVPGSQETQYF. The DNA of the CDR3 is TGTGCCAGCAGTTTAGTCCCGGGTTCACAAGAGACCCAGTACTTC.

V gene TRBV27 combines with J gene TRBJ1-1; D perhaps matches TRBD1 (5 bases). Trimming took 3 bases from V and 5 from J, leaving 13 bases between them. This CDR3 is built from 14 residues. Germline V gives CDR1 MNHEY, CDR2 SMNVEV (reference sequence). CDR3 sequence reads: CASSFQGERTEAFF. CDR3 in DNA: TGTGCCAGCAGTTTCCAGGGTGAAAGGACTGAAGCTTTCTTT.

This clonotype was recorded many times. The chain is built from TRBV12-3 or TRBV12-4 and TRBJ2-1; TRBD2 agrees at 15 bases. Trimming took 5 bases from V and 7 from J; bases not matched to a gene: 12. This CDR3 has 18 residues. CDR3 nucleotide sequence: TGTGCCAGCAGTCCCCGGACTAGCGGGAGGGCCGATTTGAATGAGCAGTTCTTC. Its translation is CASSPRTSGRADLNEQFF.

The DNA for the CDR3 is TGTGCCAGCAGCTCGAGTAGGAAGGGCGGTTCACCCCTCCACTTT. This codes for CASSSSRKGGSPLHF. This chain joins TRBV7-9 and TRBJ1-6, with D unresolved. Germline loops: CDR1 SEHNR, CDR2 FQNEAQ (reference sequence). The CDR3 sequence is 15 residues long. V dropped 4 bases and J dropped 9 bases, with 16 bases sitting between them.